This TCR beta chain was captured in a study of vaccination and CD4 T cells after COVID-19. About the research overall: Post-COVID draws came a median around 100 days after diagnosis (range 35 to 161). Median time from second vaccine dose to sampling was about 70 days (14 to 241). Overlapping spike pools from SARS-CoV-2 and HCoV-NL63, HCoV-OC43 and HCoV-229E served as culture stimuli.

Germline V gene lookup returns CDR1 LNHDA and CDR2 SQIVND (reference sequence). Trimming took 3 bases from V and 0 from J; bases not matched to a gene: 5. This CDR3 is built from 15 residues. Treatment given: roughly 11-day PBMC culture with coronavirus spike peptide pools or control peptides (ViraFEST assay). The collection of CD4+ T cells from the unexposed donor took place before the COVID-19 pandemic (2011-2018). Cultured CD4+ T cell DNA underwent sequencing with the Oncomine TCR Beta short-read assay. TCRdb processed the PCR reads anew with MiXCR; each CDR3 protein has one entry. Counted here are roughly 8,700 distinct CDR3 sequences, 40% to 55% occurring once; the ten biggest clones make up approximately 17%. Notes on this clonotype: Its antigen remains unknown.

Study-wide points: Although the median of SARS-CoV-2-reactive clonotypes rose from around 21 to 38, the change was not significant.

Material for sequencing was CD4+ T cells from blood, cultured in vitro. The clonotype was recovered from a human donor in good health. The chain recombines TRBV19 with TRBJ2-7; TRBD2 matches at 7 bases. The CDR3 DNA is TGTGCCAGTAGTATCAGGCTAGCGGTCTCCTACGAGCAGTACTTC. This codes for CASSIRLAVSYEQYF.